This T cell receptor (beta chain) was recovered during a study of blood T cell repertoires in COVID-19. Using immunoSEQ multiplex PCR, the repertoire was profiled, and TCRdb retains in-frame clones only, with some absent. This table has 250,000 to 300,000 clones, 87% appearing once. Sequenced sample: peripheral blood. The clonotype originates from a woman between 50 and 59 years old who had recovered from COVID-19.

The CDR3 reads CASRQGRAFF. DNA for the CDR3: TGTGCCAGCAGACAGGGCAGAGCTTTCTTT. The gene calls are TRBV6-6 and TRBJ1-1; D possibly corresponds to TRBD1 (6 bases). The CDR3 is 10 amino acids. Trimming removed 6 bases from V and 10 bases from J, with 9 bases in between. Germline V gene data show CDR1 as MNHNY and CDR2 as SVGAGI (reference sequence).